Following are 29 T cell receptor beta chains from one sample sequenced in a study of beta chain features in type 1 diabetes. Every isolated RNA sample was fully reverse transcribed, so sequencing captured expressed TCRB transcripts. Repertoires were generated with immunoSEQ multiplex PCR, while TCRdb's copy carries only in-frame clones and drops some. This sample has hundreds of thousands of clones; around 15% occur once, and the top ten carry 6.7%. The sequenced sample was central memory CD4+ T cells from blood. These receptors came from a man younger than 40 in good health.

V gene TRBV5-1 combines with J gene TRBJ2-3, with TRBD2 matching 11 bases. V was pared by 0 bases and J by 10 bases, with 7 bases of the junction left unmatched. This CDR3 is 15 amino acids long. The germline CDR1 and CDR2 sequences are SGHRS and YFSETQ. The CDR3, as DNA: TGCGCCAGCAGCTTGGCACTAGCGGGAGAAGTCCCGCAGTATTTT. It encodes CASSLALAGEVPQYF.

The rearrangement uses TRBV14 and TRBJ1-4; D is ambiguous. CDR1 is SGHDN, CDR2 FVKESK, per germline. V was clipped by 0 bases and J by 1 base, with 9 bases between them. The CDR3 has 16 amino acids. The CDR3 region is CASSQDLRVTNEKLFF. The CDR3 DNA reads as TGTGCCAGCAGCCAAGATCTGCGGGTAACTAATGAAAAACTGTTTTTT. Together with reference TRBV14 and TRBJ1-4, the CDR3 gives the full variable domain: EAGVTQFPSHSVIEKGQTVTLRCDPISGHDNLYWYRRVMGKEIKFLLHFVKESKQDESGMPNNRFLAERTGGTYSTLKVQPAELEDSGVYFCASSQDLRVTNEKLFFGSGTQLSVL.

This clone occurred a few times. This chain uses TRBV4-2 with TRBJ1-2; the D is unclear. Trimming removed 0 bases at V and 4 bases at J, with 12 bases between. Germline CDR1 is LGHNA and CDR2 is YNFKEQ. The CDR3 sequence is 15 residues long. In DNA form, the CDR3 reads TGTGCCAGCAGCCAAGACCCGGGCCCTAGCTATGGCTACACCTTC. Translating gives CASSQDPGPSYGYTF.

This clone was seen only a few times. The chain employs TRBV18 and TRBJ2-1; the D is unclear. The CDR3 is 14 residues long. Trimming took 2 bases from V and 3 from J, leaving 8 bases between them. Germline lookup yields CDR1 KGHSH and CDR2 LQKENI. The CDR3 spells CASSPNGNYNEQFF. DNA for the CDR3: TGTGCCAGCTCACCAAACGGAAACTACAATGAGCAGTTCTTC.

The V gene is TRBV6-5, the J gene TRBJ2-5; the D gene is possibly TRBD2 (5 bases). Looked up from germline, CDR1 is MNHEY and CDR2 is SVGAGI. Trimming left V 0 bases short and J 4 bases short, with 9 bases between. The CDR3 length is 14 residues. CDR3 sequence reads: CASSYSGSGETQYF. CDR3 DNA: TGTGCCAGCAGTTACTCTGGCAGCGGAGAGACCCAGTACTTC.

As for this clone: Compared with germline, one end of the junction differs, possibly owing to a read error. The chain links TRBV4-3 to TRBJ2-1, with 11 bases that match TRBD2. There are 18 residues in the CDR3. Germline V CDR1 and CDR2: LGHNA, YSLEER. The CDR3 reads CASSQDFPGSGGGNERFF. The CDR3 coding sequence is TGCGCCAGCAGCCAAGATTTCCCTGGTAGCGGGGGGGGCAATGAGCGGTTCTTC.

The chain recombines TRBV15 with TRBJ2-1; D is ambiguous. V gave up 0 bases and J gave up 9 bases, with 9 bases separating them. This CDR3 spans 13 amino acids. The V gene's germline CDR1 is LNHNV and CDR2 YYDKDF (reference sequence). CDR3 sequence: CATSRESRAEQFF. CDR3 DNA: TGTGCCACCAGCAGAGAGTCTCGGGCTGAGCAGTTCTTC. Full variable domain (rest looked up from reference TRBV15 and TRBJ2-1): DAMVIQNPRYQVTQFGKPVTLSCSQTLNHNVMYWYQQKSSQAPKLLFHYYDKDFNNEADTPDNFQSRRPNTSFCFLDIRSPGLGDTAMYLCATSRESRAEQFFGPGTRLTVL.

Note on this clone: This CDR3 is also generated by other DNA sequences in the sample. This chain connects TRBV5-1 to TRBJ2-3; D gene unclear. CDR1 and CDR2 (germline): SGHRS, YFSETQ. The V and J ends lost 1 base and 2 bases respectively, with 2 bases between them. The CDR3 is 12 amino acids. The CDR3 coding sequence is TGCGCCAGCAGCTTGACCACAGATACGCAGTATTTT. Translation: CASSLTTDTQYF.

The rearrangement uses TRBV6-1 and TRBJ1-2; D perhaps matches TRBD1 (6 bases). CDR1 MNHNS and CDR2 SASEGT come from the germline V gene. The CDR3 has 14 residues. Trimming took off 3 bases at V and 8 bases at J, with 16 bases between the two ends. For the CDR3, the DNA is TGTGCCAGCAGTGACTGGGGACGAGGGGGGGGCTACACCTTC. Translation: CASSDWGRGGGYTF.

The rearrangement uses TRBV6-1 and TRBJ2-1, with D uncertain. Germline V gene sequence: CDR1 MNHNS, CDR2 SASEGT. The CDR3 consists of 11 residues. Trimming shortened V by 2 bases and J by 12 bases, and 8 bases separated the two germline ends. CDR3 in amino acids: CASSELTGQFF. The CDR3 DNA is TGTGCCAGCAGTGAATTAACGGGGCAGTTCTTC.

This rearrangement joins TRBV2 to TRBJ1-2; D unclear. The CDR3 is 12 amino acids. Trimming took 5 bases from V and 8 from J, leaving 12 bases between them. Germline values: CDR1 SNHLY, CDR2 FYNNEI. The CDR3 coding sequence is TGTGCCAGCAGTCAGGAAGGCGGAGGCTACACCTTC. Protein sequence: CASSQEGGGYTF.

This clone was picked up a small number of times. The sample contains more than one DNA sequence encoding this CDR3. The chain employs TRBV18 and TRBJ2-1; D is undetermined. The V and J ends lost 0 bases and 9 bases respectively, with 9 bases between them. The CDR3 has 13 residues. CDR1 is KGHSH, CDR2 LQKENI, per germline. Here the CDR3 reads CASSPPLVGEQFF. Written as DNA, the CDR3 is TGTGCCAGCTCACCACCTCTCGTTGGTGAGCAGTTCTTC.

This clone was observed a handful of times. A read error may produce the germline difference seen at one junction end. Other DNA sequences from this sample encode an identical CDR3 as well. V and J are TRBV5-4 and TRBJ2-1; D unresolved. The CDR3 length is 16 residues. Germline-derived CDR1 and CDR2 are SGHNT and YYREEE (reference sequence). The CDR3 reads CASSQEVTISYNEQFF. The CDR3 DNA reads as TGCGCCAGCAGCCAAGAGGTAACAATATCCTACAATGAGCAGTTCTTC.

This clone was counted a few times. The rearrangement links TRBV20-1 to TRBJ2-7; a possible D gene is TRBD1 (6 bases). Trimming removed 6 bases at V and 5 bases at J, with 11 bases between. Germline lookup yields CDR1 DFQATT and CDR2 SNEGSKA (reference sequence). There are 11 residues in the CDR3. Written as DNA, the CDR3 is TGCAGTGCCAGCCAGGGGAACGAGCAGTACGTC. Protein product: CSASQGNEQYV.

The V gene is TRBV30, the J gene TRBJ2-3; maybe TRBD2 (7 bases). The CDR3 spans 14 residues. Trimming took 0 bases from V and 5 from J, leaving 12 bases between them. Germline loops: CDR1 GTSNPN, CDR2 SVGIG (reference sequence). DNA of the CDR3: TGTGCCTGGAGTGTGGGGGGGCGCGGAGATACGCAGTATTTT. It specifies CAWSVGGRGDTQYF.

This clone was found a few times. The CDR3 reads CASSLAGIADTQYF. Here the CDR3 DNA reads TGTGCCAGCAGCTTAGCGGGGATAGCAGATACGCAGTATTTT. The chain links TRBV5-6 to TRBJ2-3; the match to TRBD2 covers 7 bases. V gave up 2 bases and J gave up 4 bases; unmatched junction bases: 4. The CDR3 totals 14 residues. In germline, CDR1 is SGHDT, CDR2 YYEEEE.

The chain employs TRBV11-3 and TRBJ2-3, with 14 bases that match TRBD2. CDR3 size: 18 residues. With 5 bases clipped from V and 3 bases from J, the junction kept 10 bases outside the gene matches. CDR1 is SGHNT and CDR2 is YENEEA in the germline V gene. The CDR3 DNA follows: TGTGCCAGCAGCGCGGGACTAGCGGGAGCTCTTAATACAGATACGCAGTATTTT. Encoded protein: CASSAGLAGALNTDTQYF.

The sample holds a few counts of this clone. The chain has TRBV28 and TRBJ2-7; D tentatively fits TRBD1 or TRBD2 (5 bases each). Germline CDR1 is MDHEN and CDR2 is SYDVKM. The CDR3 contains 15 residues. With 8 bases removed from V and 6 bases from J, the gap between germline ends came to 23 bases. CDR3 bases: TGTGCCAGCCGCTCCCGGGACCACGGTGGGGGCGAGCAGTACGTC. Protein sequence: CASRSRDHGGGEQYV.

The J gene is TRBJ1-5, the V gene TRBV5-1; possible D gene TRBD1, 5 bases. The CDR3 spans 13 residues. V lost 1 base and J lost 9, with 11 bases in between. Germline CDR1 and CDR2: SGHRS and YFSETQ. CDR3: CASSLSGQGPQHF. The CDR3 DNA follows: TGCGCCAGCAGCTTGAGCGGGCAGGGGCCCCAGCATTTT.

CDR3 nucleotides: TGCAGCGTTGGGCACGGGCTGACCTTGCGGGAAAAACTGTTTTTT. Amino acids: CSVGHGLTLREKLFF. The chain carries TRBV29-1 and TRBJ1-4; D not certain. The CDR3 contains 15 residues. Trimming stripped 4 bases from V and 8 bases from J, with 20 bases between. CDR1 SQVTM and CDR2 ANQGSEA come from the germline V gene.

There are many counts of this clone. The V and J genes are TRBV7-3 and TRBJ2-3, with D uncertain. Germline CDR1 is SGHTA and CDR2 is FQGTGA. V was trimmed by 5 bases and J by 0 bases, leaving 15 bases between them. CDR3 length: 16 amino acids. Here the CDR3 reads CASSPSSVPSTDTQYF. The CDR3 DNA sequence: TGTGCCAGCAGCCCAAGCTCGGTCCCTAGCACAGATACGCAGTATTTT.

This clone was counted between two and nine times. V is TRBV6-6 and J is TRBJ2-1; D gene uncertain. The ends were cut back, 6 bases at V and 4 bases at J, with 10 bases in the middle. The CDR3 consists of 13 residues. Germline values: CDR1 MNHNY, CDR2 SVGAGI (reference sequence). This CDR3 reads CASRSYPYNEQFF. The CDR3, as DNA: TGTGCCAGCAGATCGTACCCTTACAATGAGCAGTTCTTC.

The chain joins TRBV27 to TRBJ2-1, with 8 nucleotides matching TRBD1. V dropped 0 bases and J dropped 4; count of bases not matched to a gene: 2. This CDR3 spans 15 amino acids. Germline V gives CDR1 MNHEY, CDR2 SMNVEV (reference sequence). The CDR3 bases are TGTGCCAGCAGTTTATCCGGGACAGGTTACAATGAGCAGTTCTTC. It encodes CASSLSGTGYNEQFF.

This clone was seen at least ten times. The V and J genes are TRBV7-9 and TRBJ2-1; a weak D match, TRBD2 (6 bases). The CDR3 is 16 residues long. Germline values: CDR1 SEHNR, CDR2 FQNEAQ (reference sequence). V was pared by 1 base and J by 1 base, with 11 bases between. In nucleotides, the CDR3 is TGTGCCAGCAGCTTAGTGGGAGGAGGGTCCTACAATGAGCAGTTCTTC. It yields the protein CASSLVGGGSYNEQFF.

This clone was observed a handful of times. The J gene is TRBJ2-2, the V gene TRBV7-9; the match to TRBD2 covers 11 bases. The CDR3 runs 19 residues. Trimming took 5 bases from V and 3 from J; bases not matched to a gene: 14. From germline, CDR1 is SEHNR and CDR2 FQNEAQ (reference sequence). The DNA for the CDR3 is TGTGCCAGCAGCCTTAGGAGAGGGACTAGCGGCGGGTACACCGGGGAGCTGTTTTTT. Translation gives CASSLRRGTSGGYTGELFF.

The rearrangement uses TRBV23-1 and TRBJ2-2; 8 bases align to TRBD1. TRBV23-1 is designated an ORF whose function remains uncertain. The CDR3 totals 16 residues. Trimming cost V 2 bases and J 4 bases; bases outside gene matches: 6. The CDR3, as DNA: TGCGCCAGCAGTCAAACAGGGGGACAACTCACCGGGGAGCTGTTTTTT. Its translation: CASSQTGGQLTGELFF.

The rearrangement uses TRBV2 and TRBJ2-1; 9 nucleotides agree with TRBD1. Germline V gene data show CDR1 as SNHLY and CDR2 as FYNNEI. The ends lost 8 bases at V and 9 bases at J; junction bases unmatched: 11. CDR3 size: 14 residues. The CDR3 DNA reads TGTGCCAGCGAAACAGGGGGCGTGCAATTTGAGCAGTTCTTC. Its protein product is CASETGGVQFEQFF.

The chain uses TRBV2 and TRBJ1-1; D unresolved. The V gene lost 2 bases and the J gene lost 6 bases, with 19 bases spanning the gap. This CDR3 spans 16 amino acids. Germline loops: CDR1 SNHLY, CDR2 FYNNEI. The CDR3 here is CASSETQVDSNPEAFF. The CDR3 coding sequence is TGTGCCAGCAGTGAAACCCAGGTGGATAGTAACCCTGAAGCTTTCTTT.

This clone came up a few times. A junction end diverges from the germline sequence, so it may reflect a read error. The V call is TRBV5-4, the J call TRBJ1-1, with 7 bases fitting TRBD1. CDR3 size: 14 residues. CDR1 SGHNT and CDR2 YYREEE come from the germline V gene (reference sequence). Here the CDR3 reads CASSLTGRNTEAFF. DNA of the CDR3: TGCGCCAGCAGCCTGACAGGGAGGAACACTGAAGCTTTCTTT.